This TCR beta chain comes out of a study of blood T cell repertoires in COVID-19. Study at large: PBMCs, B-cell-depleted T cells, or T cells were the source of the cDNA or gDNA that made up the material.

Germline CDR1 and CDR2: SGHDN and FVKESK. The CDR3 sequence is 19 residues long. Germline trimming cut 2 bases from V and 4 bases from J; bases unmatched to any gene: 15. Original handling: Reference gene primer amplification in the assay estimated nucleated cell counts. The table came from immunoSEQ multiplex PCR; TCRdb's copy has only in-frame clones and leaves some out. D and trimming were read from the DNA, whereas the V and J calls and clone size are those reported in that table. The data show tens of thousands of clones, with more than 70% seen just once and almost 6.5% held by the top ten. The sequencing input was peripheral blood. The gene calls are TRBV14 and TRBJ2-1; 9 bases match TRBD1. The source is a man aged 60 to 69 with acute or convalescent COVID-19. CDR3 sequence reads: CASSQKRGQGGGIYNEQFF. DNA for the CDR3: TGTGCCAGCAGCCAAAAGAGGGGACAGGGAGGCGGGATTTACAATGAGCAGTTCTTC.